These T cell receptor beta chains were read from a single sample in a study of beta chain features in type 1 diabetes. Repertoires were generated with immunoSEQ multiplex PCR, while TCRdb's copy carries only in-frame clones and drops some. The sample has around 340,000 clones, 7% to 10% seen once. The sample was central memory CD4+ T cells from blood. The receptor source for this set is a man younger than 40 with type 1 diabetes. Each CDR3 is given with its conserved first and last residue. A D gene is named only where the DNA matches it firmly. Rows may omit the clone size; those that give it use once, few, many or a size class.

d_gene	v_gene	j_gene	abundance	CDR3nt	CDR3aa
.	TRBV10-3	TRBJ1-2	few	TGTGCCATCAGTGAGCCAGCGTCAGGCTACACCTTC	CAISEPASGYTF
.	TRBV2	TRBJ2-5	few	TGTGCCAGCAGTGCGCAGGGACAAGAGACCCAGTACTTC	CASSAQGQETQYF
.	TRBV7-2	TRBJ2-3	few	TGTGCCAGCAGCTTAGGGGGAACAGATACGCAGTATTTT	CASSLGGTDTQYF
TRBD1	TRBV2	TRBJ2-2	.	TGTGCCAGCAGTACCGGGACAGGGAGAACCACCGGGGAGCTGTTTTTT	CASSTGTGRTTGELFF
TRBD1	TRBV7-9	TRBJ1-6	few	TGTGCCAGCAGCGTGGGACAGGGGTCTTCACCCCTCCACTTT	CASSVGQGSSPLHF
.	TRBV2	TRBJ2-3	few	TGTGCCAGCACTCGGGATTCCGCAGATACGCAGTATTTT	CASTRDSADTQYF
.	TRBV30	TRBJ1-2	.	TGTGCCTGGGAACCGGGACACTTAGGCTACACCTTC	CAWEPGHLGYTF
.	TRBV5-1	TRBJ2-7	few	TGCGCCAGCAGCTTTTTACAAACGGGCGAGCAGTACTTC	CASSFLQTGEQYF
TRBD2	TRBV9	TRBJ2-5	.	TGTGCCAGCAGCGTGGCTAGCGGTCCCGTAGAGACCCAGTACTTC	CASSVASGPVETQYF
.	TRBV2	TRBJ2-5	.	TGTGCCAGCAGTGACCGGGGGTCAGGGACCCAGTACTTC	CASSDRGSGTQYF
.	TRBV7-9	TRBJ1-6	.	TGCGCCAGCAGCCAAGAGGGGTCTCGGATTTCACCCCTCCACTTT	CASSQEGSRISPLHF
TRBD1	TRBV7-2	TRBJ1-3	few	TGTGCCAGCAGCTCCCACGGGACAGGGGTTGACACCATATATTTT	CASSSHGTGVDTIYF
TRBD1	TRBV6-5	TRBJ2-7	few	TGTGCCACCACAGGGGGCTACGAGCAGTACTTC	CATTGGYEQYF
TRBD1	TRBV30	TRBJ2-1	.	TGTGCCTGGAGTGCAGCAGGGGGTGAGCAGTTCTTC	CAWSAAGGEQFF
.	TRBV29-1	TRBJ2-7	.	TGCAGCGTTGGATCCGAACCCTACGAGCAGTACTTC	CSVGSEPYEQYF
TRBD2	TRBV6-6	TRBJ2-7	many	TGTGCCAGCAAACCGGGACTAGGAGCCCCCTACGAGCAGTACTTC	CASKPGLGAPYEQYF
.	TRBV10-3	TRBJ2-7	few	TGTGCCATCAGTGAGTTGAGCGAGCAGTACTTC	CAISELSEQYF
TRBD1	TRBV28	TRBJ1-4	many	TGTGCCAGCAGTTGGACCTTGGGGACAGGGGGAGGGGAAAAACTGTTTTTT	CASSWTLGTGGGEKLFF
TRBD2	TRBV11-2	TRBJ2-1	many	TGTGCCAGCAGCGGAGGACTAGCGGGGGGCGAGCAGTTCTTC	CASSGGLAGGEQFF
.	TRBV2	TRBJ1-6	.	TGTGCCAGCAGTGATACGCGAGTTTCAAATCCCCTCCACTTT	CASSDTRVSNPLHF
.	TRBV15	TRBJ1-5	many	TGTGCCACCAGCAGAGCCGGGACGGGGCCCAATCAGCCCCAGCATTTT	CATSRAGTGPNQPQHF
.	TRBV28	TRBJ2-3	.	TGTGCCAGCAACTTTTATGAAGGTAGAGGGCCAGATACGCAGTATTTT	CASNFYEGRGPDTQYF
.	TRBV5-6	TRBJ1-4	few	TGTGCCAGCAGCGACACAGGAGGCACTAATGAAAAACTGTTTTTT	CASSDTGGTNEKLFF
.	TRBV28	TRBJ2-4	.	TGTGCCAGCAGTTTGCTCCAGGGGATGGCCAAAAACATTCAGTACTTC	CASSLLQGMAKNIQYF
TRBD1	TRBV11-3	TRBJ2-1	few	TGTGCCAGCAGCATGAACAGGGGCGGCGATGAGCAGTTCTTC	CASSMNRGGDEQFF
.	TRBV6-5	TRBJ1-2	.	TGTGCCAGCAGTTACGAGGGGAACTATGGCTACACCTTC	CASSYEGNYGYTF
.	TRBV7-9	TRBJ2-7	.	TGTGCCAGCAGCTTAGACGGCGGCCCTCGCTTC	CASSLDGGPRF
TRBD1	TRBV5-8	TRBJ2-5	.	TGTGCCAGCGATTCCGGGGACAGGGTGGGGACCCAGTACTTC	CASDSGDRVGTQYF
TRBD2	TRBV4-1	TRBJ2-7	.	TGCGCCAGCAGCCAAGATAGGAGCGGGGTATTCCCCGAGCAGTACTTC	CASSQDRSGVFPEQYF
.	TRBV2	TRBJ1-1	few	TGTGCCAGCAGCTGGAGACAGATGAACACTGAAGCTTTCTTT	CASSWRQMNTEAFF
.	TRBV29-1	TRBJ1-5	.	TGCAGCGTTGGAACAGGTGGCAATCAGCCCCAGCATTTT	CSVGTGGNQPQHF
TRBD1	TRBV30	TRBJ2-3	.	TGTGCCACATCGGGACAGGAGACAGATACGCAGTATTTT	CATSGQETDTQYF
.	TRBV19	TRBJ1-1	.	TGTGCCAGTAGCCAAGGGACGGGGACTGAAGCTTTCTTT	CASSQGTGTEAFF